Described below is a single TCR beta chain sequence and its context. Its target is unknown. This record belongs to a study of T cell responses to AZD1222 COVID-19 vaccine. Broader study findings: Just a handful of people given AZD1222 tested seropositive at baseline. A mostly white British donor set with more females was recruited, and clonal diversity was possibly underestimated.

The data were produced by immunoSEQ multiplex PCR, yet TCRdb's version contains in-frame clones alone and is incomplete. The sample shows about 150,000 clones, about 90% of them seen only once. The CDR3 totals 16 residues. The V gene lost 5 bases and the J gene lost 3 bases, with 17 bases spanning the gap. CDR1 and CDR2 from the germline V gene are SGHAT and FQDESV (reference sequence). This receptor was taken from an adult who received the AZD1222 COVID-19 vaccine. The chain carries TRBV11-1 and TRBJ2-1; the D gene is possibly TRBD1 (5 bases). The sample here was peripheral blood, taken 28 days after the second AZD1222 dose. The CDR3 sequence is CASSHPRRASYNEQFF. The CDR3 nucleotides are TGTGCCAGCAGCCACCCCCGCAGGGCGAGCTACAATGAGCAGTTCTTC.